Listed below are T cell receptor beta chains from one sample, sequenced in a study of cytotoxic CD8 clonotypes in ibrutinib-treated CLL. Using immunoSEQ multiplex PCR, the repertoire was profiled, and TCRdb retains in-frame clones only, with some absent. Counted here are some 120,000 clones, 58% occurring once; the ten biggest clones make up about 40%. This specimen was PBMCs, taken after 24 months of ibrutinib treatment. The receptors shown here come from a human donor with chronic lymphocytic leukemia. Each CDR3 is given with its conserved first and last residue. The D gene is left open where the match is weak. Size is omitted from some rows. Given values are once, few, many or a class for expanded clones.

clone size: .
J gene: TRBJ2-7
D gene: TRBD1
V gene: TRBV30
CDR3 protein: CAWGDSYEQYF
CDR3 DNA: TGTGCCTGGGGGGACAGCTACGAGCAGTACTTC

clone size: few
J gene: TRBJ1-3
D gene: .
V gene: TRBV28
CDR3 protein: CASSLGGPSSGNTIYF
CDR3 DNA: TGTGCCAGCAGTTTAGGGGGCCCTAGCTCTGGAAACACCATATATTTT

clone size: .
J gene: TRBJ2-1
D gene: TRBD2
V gene: TRBV28
CDR3 protein: CASTLGAGGDEQFF
CDR3 DNA: TGTGCCAGCACCCTTGGAGCGGGGGGGGATGAGCAGTTCTTC

clone size: .
J gene: TRBJ1-6
D gene: .
V gene: TRBV2
CDR3 protein: CASSLTESNSPLHF
CDR3 DNA: TGTGCCAGCAGCTTAACAGAATCCAACTCACCCCTCCACTTT

clone size: .
J gene: TRBJ1-3
D gene: .
V gene: TRBV2
CDR3 protein: CASTRSGNTIYF
CDR3 DNA: TGTGCCAGCACCCGTTCTGGAAACACCATATATTTT

clone size: .
J gene: TRBJ1-4
D gene: TRBD1
V gene: TRBV29-1
CDR3 protein: CSALTGLNEKLFF
CDR3 DNA: TGCAGCGCCCTGACAGGGCTTAATGAAAAACTGTTTTTT

clone size: few
J gene: TRBJ1-1
D gene: .
V gene: TRBV5-6
CDR3 protein: CASSFQGTGTEAFF
CDR3 DNA: TGTGCCAGCAGCTTCCAGGGTACCGGGACTGAAGCTTTCTTT

clone size: .
J gene: TRBJ2-1
D gene: .
V gene: TRBV19
CDR3 protein: CASSISVGKYNEQFF
CDR3 DNA: TGTGCCAGTAGTATATCGGTGGGGAAGTACAATGAGCAGTTCTTC

clone size: .
J gene: TRBJ2-5
D gene: TRBD2
V gene: TRBV11-2
CDR3 protein: CASSLEFSGGARETQYF
CDR3 DNA: TGTGCCAGCAGCTTGGAATTTAGCGGGGGGGCCAGGGAGACCCAGTACTTC

clone size: .
J gene: TRBJ1-1
D gene: TRBD1
V gene: TRBV11-2
CDR3 protein: CASSARQGAAIEAFF
CDR3 DNA: TGTGCCAGCAGCGCAAGACAGGGGGCCGCAATTGAAGCTTTCTTT

clone size: .
J gene: TRBJ1-2
D gene: .
V gene: TRBV5-6
CDR3 protein: CASSSGGEVSYGYTF
CDR3 DNA: TGTGCCAGCAGCTCCGGGGGCGAAGTTAGCTATGGCTACACCTTC

clone size: .
J gene: TRBJ1-2
D gene: TRBD1
V gene: TRBV4-2
CDR3 protein: CASSQVEPGGGYTF
CDR3 DNA: TGTGCCAGCAGCCAAGTGGAGCCAGGGGGTGGCTACACCTTC

clone size: few
J gene: TRBJ2-4
D gene: TRBD1
V gene: TRBV18
CDR3 protein: CASFRQGADIQYF
CDR3 DNA: TGTGCCAGCTTCAGGCAGGGGGCTGACATTCAGTACTTC

clone size: .
J gene: TRBJ2-7
D gene: .
V gene: TRBV5-1
CDR3 protein: CASSLVGSYEQYF
CDR3 DNA: TGCGCCAGCAGCTTGGTGGGCTCCTACGAGCAGTACTTC

clone size: .
J gene: TRBJ2-7
D gene: .
V gene: TRBV30
CDR3 protein: CAWSVGQLYEQYF
CDR3 DNA: TGTGCCTGGAGTGTCGGACAGCTCTACGAGCAGTACTTC

clone size: once
J gene: TRBJ1-2
D gene: .
V gene: TRBV29-1
CDR3 protein: CSVVDRNYGYTF
CDR3 DNA: TGCAGCGTCGTAGACAGAAACTATGGCTACACCTTC

clone size: few
J gene: TRBJ1-2
D gene: TRBD1
V gene: TRBV6-5
CDR3 protein: CASSYGTGDYGYTF
CDR3 DNA: TGTGCCAGCAGTTACGGCACAGGGGACTATGGCTACACCTTC

clone size: .
J gene: TRBJ1-2
D gene: TRBD1
V gene: TRBV2
CDR3 protein: CASTYRGPLGYTF
CDR3 DNA: TGTGCCAGCACCTACAGGGGGCCTCTTGGCTACACCTTC

clone size: many
J gene: TRBJ2-1
D gene: .
V gene: TRBV7-7
CDR3 protein: CASSPRLNNEQFF
CDR3 DNA: TGTGCCAGCAGCCCTCGACTAAACAATGAGCAGTTCTTC

clone size: .
J gene: TRBJ2-7
D gene: TRBD2
V gene: TRBV7-2
CDR3 protein: CASSFASGTRSEQYF
CDR3 DNA: TGTGCCAGCAGCTTTGCCTCCGGGACTAGAAGCGAGCAGTACTTC

clone size: .
J gene: TRBJ1-1
D gene: .
V gene: TRBV19
CDR3 protein: CASSTGPRNTEAFF
CDR3 DNA: TGTGCCAGTAGTACCGGACCGAGGAACACTGAAGCTTTCTTT

clone size: .
J gene: TRBJ2-5
D gene: .
V gene: TRBV19
CDR3 protein: CASSIGPSQETQYF
CDR3 DNA: TGTGCCAGTAGTATAGGACCGAGTCAAGAGACCCAGTACTTC

clone size: .
J gene: TRBJ2-2
D gene: .
V gene: TRBV30
CDR3 protein: CAWSGGTPNTGELFF
CDR3 DNA: TGTGCCTGGAGTGGAGGGACGCCCAACACCGGGGAGCTGTTTTTT

clone size: few
J gene: TRBJ1-1
D gene: .
V gene: TRBV11-3
CDR3 protein: CATSLSGLPRTEAFF
CDR3 DNA: TGTGCCACTTCACTCTCGGGACTGCCGCGCACTGAAGCTTTCTTT

clone size: .
J gene: TRBJ2-5
D gene: .
V gene: TRBV18
CDR3 protein: CASSPGAQETQYF
CDR3 DNA: TGTGCCAGCTCTCCCGGGGCTCAAGAGACCCAGTACTTC

clone size: .
J gene: TRBJ2-2
D gene: .
V gene: TRBV29-1
CDR3 protein: CSVGWGTGELFF
CDR3 DNA: TGCAGCGTTGGTTGGGGTACCGGGGAGCTGTTTTTT

clone size: .
J gene: TRBJ2-7
D gene: TRBD1
V gene: TRBV5-3
CDR3 protein: CARSLRGGDKAYEQYF
CDR3 DNA: TGTGCCAGAAGCTTGAGAGGGGGCGATAAGGCCTACGAGCAGTACTTC

clone size: once
J gene: TRBJ1-1
D gene: .
V gene: TRBV30
CDR3 protein: CAWSVRGSGGGAEAFF
CDR3 DNA: TGTGCCTGGAGTGTACGGGGGAGTGGGGGTGGCGCTGAAGCTTTCTTT

clone size: .
J gene: TRBJ1-2
D gene: .
V gene: TRBV5-1
CDR3 protein: CASSLAYRADYGYTF
CDR3 DNA: TGCGCCAGCAGCTTGGCCTACAGGGCCGACTATGGCTACACCTTC

clone size: .
J gene: TRBJ2-7
D gene: .
V gene: TRBV25-1
CDR3 protein: CASRALYEQYF
CDR3 DNA: TGTGCCAGCAGAGCCCTCTACGAGCAGTACTTC

clone size: .
J gene: TRBJ2-7
D gene: .
V gene: TRBV9
CDR3 protein: CASSVWGDKEQYF
CDR3 DNA: TGTGCCAGCAGCGTCTGGGGGGACAAAGAGCAGTACTTC